Presented here are 30 T cell receptor beta chains from one specimen sequenced in a study of HIV-infected patients and healthy controls. Alpha and beta constant-region primers primed reverse transcription of about 500 ng RNA. Using multiplexing indices, alpha and beta chain libraries were generated apart by chain-specific third strand synthesis. TCRdb reprocessed the 5' RACE reads via MiXCR and lists one record per CDR3 protein. Seen here are 15,000 to 20,000 distinct CDR3 sequences, 8.5% to 9% observed once, and the top ten hold around 20%. Roughly three months, about 14 weeks, into antiretroviral therapy, follow-up blood was collected. Whole blood was used without fractionation, so all unsorted peripheral T cells were included. The specimen was blood, collected during antiretroviral therapy. The receptors were sampled from an adult with HIV infection.

This clonotype has ten or more counts. This rearrangement joins TRBV11-2 to TRBJ2-3; either TRBD1 or TRBD2 may fit D (8 bases each). V was clipped by 5 bases and J by 6 bases, with 21 bases between them. The V gene's germline CDR1 is SGHAT and CDR2 FQNNGV. The CDR3 covers 16 residues. CDR3 in amino acids: CASSLGTGLAGDTQYF. DNA for the CDR3: TGTGCCAGCAGCCTAGGGACAGGACTAGCAGGCGATACGCAGTATTTT.

The V and J genes are TRBV6-2 or TRBV6-3 and TRBJ2-1; 10 bases are a match to TRBD1. CDR1 and CDR2 (germline): MNHEY, SVGEGT. The CDR3 is made up of 15 amino acids. The ends lost 5 bases at V and 4 bases at J; junction bases unmatched: 5. The CDR3 DNA follows: TGTGCCAGCAGTCCCGGGACAGGGGTTTACAATGAGCAGTTCTTC. Translated: CASSPGTGVYNEQFF.

This clonotype was seen ten or more times. The DNA is left out, because the CDR3 cannot be placed on it with certainty; the CDR3 is given as TCRdb lists it. The J gene is TRBJ2-3, the V gene TRBV6-2 or TRBV6-3; the table's D call, TRBD2, has no DNA check behind it. Per germline, CDR1 MNHEY and CDR2 SVGEGT. A total of 16 residues make up the CDR3, ends included. This chain's CDR3 is CASSSSAASFTDTQYF.

This clonotype appeared many times. The rearrangement joins TRBV6-5 to TRBJ1-1; 8 bases map to TRBD1. Germline CDR1 and CDR2: MNHEY and SVGAGI. The CDR3 loop spans 13 amino acids. V gave up 9 bases and J gave up 7 bases; unmatched junction bases: 10. CDR3 in amino acids: CASSQGATGEAFF. Written as DNA, the CDR3 is TGTGCCAGTTCGCAGGGGGCGACCGGTGAAGCTTTCTTT.

This clonotype has a count of ten or more. The chain couples TRBV18 to TRBJ2-5; 12 bases are a match to TRBD2. Germline V lookup: CDR1 KGHSH, CDR2 LQKENI. The CDR3 sequence is 13 residues long. The J segment lost 3 bases and the V segment lost 8 bases, leaving 1 base of the junction unmatched. CDR3 nucleotides: TGTGCCAGCCGACTAGCGGGGGAAGAGACCCAGTACTTC. Translated: CASRLAGEETQYF. The whole variable domain, remainder taken from reference TRBV18 and TRBJ2-5, is NAGVMQNPRHLVRRRGQEARLRCSPMKGHSHVYWYRQLPEEGLKFMVYLQKENIIDESGMPKERFSAEFPKEGPSILRIQQVVRGDSAAYFCASRLAGEETQYFGPGTRLLVL.

The genes are TRBV24-1 and TRBJ2-1; TRBD2 matches at 8 bases. CDR3 length: 14 residues. J was trimmed by 8 bases and V by 3 bases; bases with no gene match: 5. Germline V CDR1 and CDR2: KGHDR, SFDVKD. CDR3 DNA: TGTGCCACCAGTGATGGGGCTAGCGGGCATGAGCAGTTCTTC. Translating it yields CATSDGASGHEQFF.

This clonotype appeared many times. V and J are TRBV12-3 or TRBV12-4 and TRBJ1-5; D is unclear. Trimming stripped 3 bases from V and 5 bases from J, with 11 bases between. CDR3 length: 14 residues. The CDR3 DNA follows: TGTGCCAGCAGTTTCTGGGAGGGTGATCAGCCCCAGCATTTT. Encoded protein: CASSFWEGDQPQHF.

This clonotype was picked up many times. The CDR3 DNA follows: TGTGCCAGTACCGTTATGGGGTACAGCGTCGGAAACACCATATATTTT. Amino acids: CASTVMGYSVGNTIYF. The rearrangement uses TRBV19 and TRBJ1-3; the D is unclear. CDR3 size: 16 residues. The germline V gene has CDR1 LNHDA and CDR2 SQIVND (reference sequence). V was pared by 7 bases and J by 4 bases, with 20 bases between.

This clonotype occurred many times. The rearrangement joins TRBV9 to TRBJ2-7, with D uncertain. CDR3 length: 14 residues. Germline CDR1 SGDLS, CDR2 YYNGEE. V shed 3 bases and J shed 3 bases, with 13 bases lying between them. In nucleotides, the CDR3 is TGTGCCAGCAGCGGCGGACCAGAGCGCTACGAGCAGTACTTC. Residues: CASSGGPERYEQYF. Supplemented by reference TRBV9 and TRBJ2-7, the full variable domain reads DSGVTQTPKHLITATGQRVTLRCSPRSGDLSVYWYQQSLDQGLQFLIQYYNGEERAKGNILERFSAQQFPDLHSELNLSSLELGDSALYFCASSGGPERYEQYFGPGTRLTVT.

This clonotype was picked up many times. The chain has TRBV30 and TRBJ2-3; TRBD2 is a possible D gene (5 bases). Per the germline V gene, CDR1 is GTSNPN and CDR2 is SVGIG (reference sequence). V lost 4 bases to trimming and J lost 2 bases, with 13 bases between them. This CDR3 comprises 14 residues. The CDR3: CAWKVWGDTDTQYF. The CDR3 DNA is TGTGCCTGGAAGGTCTGGGGAGACACAGATACGCAGTATTTT. Together with reference TRBV30 and TRBJ2-3, the CDR3 gives the full variable domain: SQTIHQWPATLVQPVGSPLSLECTVEGTSNPNLYWYRQAAGRGLQLLFYSVGIGQISSEVPQNLSASRPQDRQFILSSKKLLLSDSGFYLCAWKVWGDTDTQYFGPGTRLTVL.

This clonotype was recorded at least ten times. The chain recombines TRBV13 with TRBJ1-1, with TRBD1 identical over 9 bases. Germline CDR1 is PRHDT and CDR2 is FYEKMQ (reference sequence). With V trimmed by 0 bases and J by 5 bases, 4 bases remained unmatched. This CDR3 spans 15 amino acids. CDR3 nucleotides: TGTGCCAGCAGCTTAGGGGGACAGGGAGGTACTGAAGCTTTCTTT. This codes for CASSLGGQGGTEAFF.

This clonotype is medium-sized in the sample. This CDR3 reads CASIVGSYSTKNIQYF. CDR3 coding DNA: TGTGCCAGCATCGTTGGGTCTTATAGCACCAAAAACATTCAGTACTTC. V is TRBV2 and J is TRBJ2-4; D not certain. CDR1 SNHLY and CDR2 FYNNEI come from the germline V gene. This CDR3 spans 16 amino acids. V lost 7 bases and J 2 bases, leaving 18 bases between the germline ends.

This clonotype was observed many times. For the CDR3, the DNA is TGTGCCAGCAGCCAAGATTGGACCACGGGGGAGCAGTACTTC. Amino acids: CASSQDWTTGEQYF. The chain carries TRBV3-1 and TRBJ2-7, with D maybe TRBD2 (5 bases). Germline V gene lookup returns CDR1 LGHDT and CDR2 YNNKEL (reference sequence). This CDR3 contains 14 residues. Between the trimmed V and J ends, which lost 0 bases and 7 bases, there was a span of 13 bases.

Many counts were recorded for this clonotype. The gene calls are TRBV7-9 and TRBJ1-2; D is unclear. The CDR3 runs 14 residues. V gave up 2 bases and J gave up 4 bases, with 11 bases separating them. Germline values: CDR1 SEHNR, CDR2 FQNEAQ (reference sequence). The CDR3 nucleotides are TGTGCCAGCAGCTTATTTGGGGATAGCTATGGCTACACCTTC. Protein product: CASSLFGDSYGYTF.

This clonotype has ten or more counts. The chain carries TRBV4-2 and TRBJ1-6; maybe TRBD1 (5 bases). Germline lookup yields CDR1 LGHNA and CDR2 YNFKEQ. This CDR3 is built from 19 residues. Deletions cut 3 bases from V and 10 bases from J, with 28 bases between. For the CDR3, the DNA is TGTGCCAGCAGCCAGTCCGGGACGCAGAGCGCAGTTACGGGATCACCCCTCCACTTT. Residues: CASSQSGTQSAVTGSPLHF.

This clonotype has ten or more counts. This chain links TRBV5-1 with TRBJ2-1, with TRBD2 matching 9 bases. Germline V CDR1 and CDR2: SGHRS, YFSETQ. Trimming removed 0 bases from V and 3 bases from J; junction bases left unmatched: 4. The CDR3 contains 16 residues. The CDR3 DNA sequence: TGCGCCAGCAGCTTGGCCCTAGCGGGGAGCTACAATGAGCAGTTCTTC. Translation: CASSLALAGSYNEQFF.

This clonotype has ten or more counts. The DNA for the CDR3 is TGTGCCAGCAGCGTAGAGGGGACAGACTATGGCTACACCTTC. Residues: CASSVEGTDYGYTF. The V gene is TRBV9, the J gene TRBJ1-2; 7 bases match TRBD1. CDR1 SGDLS and CDR2 YYNGEE come from the germline V gene. The length of the CDR3 is 14 residues. V lost 0 bases, J lost 3 bases, and 2 bases stayed unmatched.

This clonotype was seen repeatedly, ten times or more. CDR3 sequence reads: CSARDHVGVAGNTIYF. CDR3 bases: TGCAGTGCTAGAGATCATGTGGGGGTGGCTGGAAACACCATATATTTT. This sequence joins TRBV20-1 and TRBJ1-3; possibly TRBD1 for D (5 bases). Germline assignment: CDR1 DFQATT and CDR2 SNEGSKA (reference sequence). The CDR3 length is 16 residues. The V and J ends lost 0 bases and 2 bases respectively, with 14 bases between them.

The chain couples TRBV13 to TRBJ1-1; perhaps TRBD1 as D (5 bases). This CDR3 is built from 15 residues. Germline CDR1 is PRHDT and CDR2 is FYEKMQ (reference sequence). Trimming stripped 0 bases from V and 2 bases from J, with 10 bases between. The CDR3 region is CASSLGGGDNTEAFF. The CDR3 DNA reads as TGTGCCAGCAGCTTAGGTGGGGGGGATAACACTGAAGCTTTCTTT.

The CDR3 DNA sequence: TGCGCCAGCAGCTTGGATCTAGGGACAGATACGCAGTATTTT. Protein product: CASSLDLGTDTQYF. V is TRBV5-1 and J is TRBJ2-3; D is unclear. CDR3 size: 14 residues. Trimming removed 0 bases from V and 3 bases from J, with 8 bases in between. Germline loops: CDR1 SGHRS, CDR2 YFSETQ. Supplemented by reference TRBV5-1 and TRBJ2-3, the full variable domain reads KAGVTQTPRYLIKTRGQQVTLSCSPISGHRSVSWYQQTPGQGLQFLFEYFSETQRNKGNFPGRFSGRQFSNSRSEMNVSTLELGDSALYLCASSLDLGTDTQYFGPGTRLTVL.

This clonotype came up many times. This rearrangement joins TRBV4-1 to TRBJ2-3; D ambiguous. CDR1 and CDR2 from the germline V gene are MGHRA and YSYEKL. V lost 0 bases and J lost 6, with 13 bases in between. There are 15 residues in the CDR3. CDR3 region: CASSQEEIPTDTQYF. CDR3 DNA sequence: TGCGCCAGCAGCCAAGAGGAGATCCCCACGGATACGCAGTATTTT.

This clonotype has a count of ten or more. The chain recombines TRBV9 with TRBJ2-7; no reliable D call. The CDR3 totals 14 residues. From germline, CDR1 is SGDLS and CDR2 YYNGEE. Trimming left V 0 bases short and J 4 bases short, with 11 bases between. CDR3 DNA sequence: TGTGCCAGCAGCGTAGGAGAACGGAAATACGAGCAGTACTTC. Residues: CASSVGERKYEQYF.

This clonotype was counted at least ten times. V is TRBV7-2 and J is TRBJ2-1, with no clear D. V was trimmed by 5 bases and J by 8 bases, leaving 10 bases between them. There are 12 residues in the CDR3. Per the germline V gene, CDR1 is SGHTA and CDR2 is FQGNSA. DNA of the CDR3: TGTGCCAGCAGCCCTACTAATCATGAGCAGTTCTTC. Protein: CASSPTNHEQFF. Full variable domain (remainder filled in from reference TRBV7-2 and TRBJ2-1): GAGVSQSPSNKVTEKGKDVELRCDPISGHTALYWYRQSLGQGLEFLIYFQGNSAPDKSGLPSDRFSAERTGGSVSTLTIQRTQQEDSAVYLCASSPTNHEQFFGPGTRLTVL.

This clonotype was counted ten times or more. This chain connects TRBV5-1 to TRBJ2-1; 11 positions match TRBD1. The V and J ends lost 4 bases and 8 bases, in that order; junction bases with no gene match: 5. Germline CDR1 and CDR2: SGHRS and YFSETQ. This CDR3 comprises 14 residues. For the CDR3, the DNA is TGCGCCAGCAGCGCAGGACAGGGGGCTTATGAGCAGTTCTTC. The encoded protein is CASSAGQGAYEQFF. Full variable domain (missing parts from reference TRBV5-1 and TRBJ2-1): KAGVTQTPRYLIKTRGQQVTLSCSPISGHRSVSWYQQTPGQGLQFLFEYFSETQRNKGNFPGRFSGRQFSNSRSEMNVSTLELGDSALYLCASSAGQGAYEQFFGPGTRLTVL.

This clonotype was observed many times. V usage is TRBV6-6 and J usage is TRBJ2-7; D gene ambiguous. The CDR3 is made up of 13 amino acids. CDR1 and CDR2 from the germline V gene are MNHNY and SVGAGI (reference sequence). V lost 4 bases and J 1 base, leaving 8 bases between the germline ends. In DNA, the CDR3 is TGTGCCAGCAGTTTCTTACCTTCCTACGAGCAGTACTTC. It is translated as CASSFLPSYEQYF.

The chain employs TRBV25-1 and TRBJ2-7, with D tentatively TRBD1 or TRBD2 (5 bases each). The CDR3 length is 15 residues. CDR1 MGHDK and CDR2 SYGVNS come from the germline V gene. Trimming left V 4 bases short and J 3 bases short, with 16 bases between. In DNA form, the CDR3 reads TGTGCCAGCAGTGCCGTACCGGGACCTTGCTACGAGCAGTACTTC. Residues: CASSAVPGPCYEQYF.

This clonotype came up a few times. This chain uses TRBV27 with TRBJ2-1; a weak D match, TRBD2 (6 bases). The CDR3 length is 15 residues. Trimming removed 2 bases from V and 7 bases from J, with 15 bases in between. Germline CDR1 reads MNHEY; CDR2 reads SMNVEV (reference sequence). The CDR3 bases are TGTGCCAGCAGTTTAGACGGGAGAGGAGGGAATGAGCAGTTCTTC. Protein product: CASSLDGRGGNEQFF.

This clonotype was observed many times. V is TRBV5-4 and J is TRBJ2-3, with a possible D match to TRBD2 (6 bases). CDR3 size: 14 residues. Germline V CDR1 and CDR2: SGHNT, YYREEE (reference sequence). Trimming cost V 4 bases and J 4 bases, with 13 bases left between them. The CDR3, as DNA: TGTGCCAGCAGCCCGGAGGGACCTTCAGATACGCAGTATTTT. Protein product: CASSPEGPSDTQYF. Looking up the rest from reference TRBV5-4 and TRBJ2-3 gives the full variable domain: ETGVTQSPTHLIKTRGQQVTLRCSSQSGHNTVSWYQQALGQGPQFIFQYYREEENGRGNFPPRFSGLQFPNYSSELNVNALELDDSALYLCASSPEGPSDTQYFGPGTRLTVL.

The CDR3 is CASSQVLAGGGEQYF. The DNA of the CDR3 is TGCGCCAGCAGCCAAGTGTTGGCAGGGGGCGGCGAGCAGTACTTC. V gene TRBV4-3 combines with J gene TRBJ2-7, with 8 bases that match TRBD1. The junction had 8 bases not matched to a gene; V was cut back by 1 base and J by 6 bases. Germline lookup yields CDR1 LGHNA and CDR2 YSLEER. This CDR3 comprises 15 residues.

This clonotype was seen ten or more times. CDR3: CAISVGGGTTDTQYF. CDR3 bases: TGTGCCATCAGTGTTGGCGGGGGAACCACAGATACGCAGTATTTT. The chain joins TRBV10-3 to TRBJ2-3, with 7 bases identical to TRBD2. Germline V gene lookup returns CDR1 ENHRY and CDR2 SYGVKD. The ends lost 4 bases at V and 2 bases at J; junction bases unmatched: 6. The CDR3 loop spans 15 amino acids.